This T cell receptor (beta chain) was captured in a study of blood T cell repertoires in COVID-19. Study in general: From T cells, B-cell-depleted T cells, or PBMCs came the material, which was cDNA or gDNA.

CDR3 length: 15 residues. V lost 2 bases to trimming and J lost 5 bases; unmatched junction nucleotides: 5. Germline CDR1 MNHEY, CDR2 SVGEGT. How the authors handled the data: From reference gene primer amplification, estimates of nucleated cell counts were derived. The protocol was immunoSEQ multiplex PCR, while the TCRdb copy is restricted to in-frame clones and leaves out a portion. That table supplies the V and J calls and clone size; D and trimming were determined from the DNA. This table holds 110,000 to 150,000 clones, around 80% found once. V usage is TRBV6-2 or TRBV6-3 and J usage is TRBJ2-2, with 7 bases that match TRBD1. The TCR originated in a woman aged 45 to 65 with acute or convalescent COVID-19. The source material was peripheral blood. DNA for the CDR3: TGTGCCAGCAGTTACAGAGGGGGCCGGACCGGGGAGCTGTTTTTT. As protein: CASSYRGGRTGELFF.